The 16 T cell receptor beta chains listed next were all sequenced from one sample in a study of regulatory T cells in long-lasting Graves disease. As for time point: newly diagnosed GD, antithyroid drugs for less than 3 months. There was RNA extracted from PBMCs, and the TCR library was made from it. Both iRepertoire HTBI primers and Arm-PCR of CDR3 regions were used to build the TCR beta libraries. MiXCR was run by TCRdb on the multiplex PCR reads, yielding one entry per CDR3 protein. The data contain about 430,000 distinct CDR3 sequences, 14% to 15% of them singletons. The same sample was also studied in work on T cells in Graves' hyperthyroidism and ophthalmopathy.

Sequenced material: peripheral blood mononuclear cells (PBMCs), taken at new diagnosis, from a patient treated with antithyroid drugs. These receptors originate from a woman in her thirties or forties with Graves disease.

Many counts were recorded for this clonotype. The V and J genes are TRBV28 and TRBJ2-5, with TRBD2 matching over 11 bases. This CDR3 is 14 amino acids long. Germline CDR1 reads MDHEN; CDR2 reads SYDVKM. Germline trimming cut 7 bases from V and 5 bases from J; bases unmatched to any gene: 6. The CDR3 DNA reads TGTGCCAGCAAACTAGCGGGAGTAGGGGAGACCCAGTACTTC. Protein sequence: CASKLAGVGETQYF.

This clonotype has at least ten counts. The gene calls are TRBV28 and TRBJ2-3; 10 nucleotides align to TRBD2. The CDR3 spans 15 residues. Germline CDR1 and CDR2: MDHEN and SYDVKM. Trimming took 3 bases from V and 4 from J; bases not matched to a gene: 4. The DNA of the CDR3 is TGTGCCAGCAGTTTGGAAAGCGGGAGGGCAGATACGCAGTATTTT. Protein: CASSLESGRADTQYF.

The gene calls are TRBV3-1 and TRBJ2-7, with TRBD2 matching over 8 bases. Trimming removed 3 bases from V and 3 bases from J; junction bases left unmatched: 4. This CDR3 spans 14 amino acids. Germline V gives CDR1 LGHDT, CDR2 YNNKEL (reference sequence). In DNA form, the CDR3 reads TGTGCCAGCAGCCAGAGGGGGACTAGCTACGAGCAGTACTTC. Translation: CASSQRGTSYEQYF.

In this sample, this clonotype turned up many times. J is TRBJ2-5 and V is TRBV12-3 or TRBV12-4; 8 bases are shared with TRBD1. V gave up 8 bases and J gave up 7 bases; unmatched junction bases: 15. This CDR3 has 15 residues. As DNA, the CDR3 is TGTGCCAGCGGAACCGGGACAGGAGGACCTTGGACCCAGTACTTC. This encodes CASGTGTGGPWTQYF.

Many counts were recorded for this clonotype. This chain links TRBV28 with TRBJ2-7; D possibly corresponds to TRBD1 (5 bases). CDR3 length: 14 residues. Trimming took 7 bases from V and 3 from J, leaving 16 bases between them. Germline V gene sequence: CDR1 MDHEN, CDR2 SYDVKM. The CDR3, as DNA: TGTGCCAGCACCCTACAAGCAGGGAACTACGAGCAGTACTTC. As protein: CASTLQAGNYEQYF.

This clonotype came up many times. The chain has TRBV9 and TRBJ1-1; no definite D call. Germline V gene sequence: CDR1 SGDLS, CDR2 YYNGEE. The CDR3 length is 14 residues. V was shortened by 3 bases and J by 5 bases, with 14 bases between the two germline ends. The CDR3 DNA reads TGTGCCAGCAGCGAGGCCGACCGTAAGACTGAAGCTTTCTTT. Translation: CASSEADRKTEAFF.

The chain employs TRBV9 and TRBJ2-2, with TRBD1 identical over 9 bases. This CDR3 spans 14 amino acids. Looked up from germline, CDR1 is SGDLS and CDR2 is YYNGEE. The V gene end was trimmed by 4 bases and the J gene end by 6 bases; junction bases not matched to a gene: 4. In DNA form, the CDR3 reads TGTGCCAGCAGCCTCCGGGACAGGGCCGGGGAGCTGTTTTTT. Amino acids: CASSLRDRAGELFF.

There are many counts of this clonotype. This chain joins TRBV12-3 or TRBV12-4 and TRBJ2-1; D perhaps matches TRBD2 (6 bases). The ends were cut back, 10 bases at V and 5 bases at J, with 15 bases in the middle. This CDR3 comprises 13 residues. CDR3 amino acids: CATGGEVHNEQFF. The CDR3 DNA follows: TGTGCCACAGGAGGGGAGGTACACAATGAGCAGTTCTTC.

The table lists this clonotype with many counts. The chain has TRBV6-2 or TRBV6-3 and TRBJ2-2; D call uncertain. Germline V gene lookup returns CDR1 MNHEY and CDR2 SVGEGT. With 6 bases removed from V and 3 bases from J, the gap between germline ends came to 11 bases. The CDR3 length is 14 residues. The CDR3 spells CASRKGLDTGELFF. The CDR3 DNA follows: TGTGCCAGCAGAAAGGGTTTGGACACCGGGGAGCTGTTTTTT.

This clonotype has more than one count but fewer than ten. This sequence joins TRBV28 and TRBJ1-2; 9 bases match TRBD1. The ends lost 5 bases at V and 4 bases at J; junction bases unmatched: 5. This CDR3 comprises 14 residues. Germline CDR1 is MDHEN and CDR2 is SYDVKM. In DNA form, the CDR3 reads TGTGCCAGCAGTATGTGGACAGGGGTCTATGGCTACACCTTC. Amino acids: CASSMWTGVYGYTF.

In this sample, this clonotype turned up a few times. This chain connects TRBV7-9 to TRBJ2-7; no firm D call. This CDR3 has 13 residues. Germline V gene sequence: CDR1 SEHNR, CDR2 FQNEAQ (reference sequence). The V and J ends lost 4 bases and 1 base respectively, with 8 bases between them. The CDR3 is CASSYRASYEQYF. The CDR3 nucleotides are TGTGCCAGCAGCTATAGAGCTTCCTACGAGCAGTACTTC.

CDR3 DNA sequence: TGTGCCAGTAAGGCCCCGCCACGGGGGGGTGAGCAGTTCTTC. Protein: CASKAPPRGGEQFF. The gene calls are TRBV19 and TRBJ2-1, with 8 nucleotides matching TRBD2. J lost 9 bases, V lost 7 bases, and 11 bases had no gene match. Germline V gene lookup returns CDR1 LNHDA and CDR2 SQIVND (reference sequence). This CDR3 is 14 amino acids long.

The J gene is TRBJ1-5, the V gene TRBV2; tentatively, D is TRBD1 (6 bases). Per germline, CDR1 SNHLY and CDR2 FYNNEI. The CDR3 contains 17 residues. With 6 bases removed from V and 1 base from J, the gap between germline ends came to 19 bases. The CDR3 reads CASRPARDTISNQPQHF. CDR3 bases: TGTGCCAGCAGGCCTGCCCGGGACACTATAAGCAATCAGCCCCAGCATTTT.

This clonotype was seen ten or more times. The J gene is TRBJ1-2, the V gene TRBV6-1; 9 bases are a match to TRBD1. The CDR3 contains 14 residues. Looked up from germline, CDR1 is MNHNS and CDR2 is SASEGT. The V and J ends lost 6 bases and 3 bases, in that order; junction bases with no gene match: 5. Written as DNA, the CDR3 is TGTGCCAGCAGAGTAGGACAGGGGTACTATGGCTACACCTTC. Translating gives CASRVGQGYYGYTF.

The chain uses TRBV6-1 and TRBJ2-7; D remains ambiguous. Trimming pared 5 bases from V and 7 bases from J, leaving 15 bases between. Germline values: CDR1 MNHNS, CDR2 SASEGT. The CDR3 runs 13 residues. CDR3 DNA: TGTGCCAGCAGTCCCCTCCAAGGACGGGAGCAGTACTTC. This sequence encodes CASSPLQGREQYF.

This clonotype was observed at least ten times. The chain is built from TRBV12-3 or TRBV12-4 and TRBJ2-7; the D is unclear. V lost 4 bases and J 3 bases, leaving 7 bases between the germline ends. This CDR3 has 12 residues. CDR3 coding DNA: TGTGCCAGCAGTTCTTTGGTCTACGAGCAGTACTTC. Encoded protein: CASSSLVYEQYF.